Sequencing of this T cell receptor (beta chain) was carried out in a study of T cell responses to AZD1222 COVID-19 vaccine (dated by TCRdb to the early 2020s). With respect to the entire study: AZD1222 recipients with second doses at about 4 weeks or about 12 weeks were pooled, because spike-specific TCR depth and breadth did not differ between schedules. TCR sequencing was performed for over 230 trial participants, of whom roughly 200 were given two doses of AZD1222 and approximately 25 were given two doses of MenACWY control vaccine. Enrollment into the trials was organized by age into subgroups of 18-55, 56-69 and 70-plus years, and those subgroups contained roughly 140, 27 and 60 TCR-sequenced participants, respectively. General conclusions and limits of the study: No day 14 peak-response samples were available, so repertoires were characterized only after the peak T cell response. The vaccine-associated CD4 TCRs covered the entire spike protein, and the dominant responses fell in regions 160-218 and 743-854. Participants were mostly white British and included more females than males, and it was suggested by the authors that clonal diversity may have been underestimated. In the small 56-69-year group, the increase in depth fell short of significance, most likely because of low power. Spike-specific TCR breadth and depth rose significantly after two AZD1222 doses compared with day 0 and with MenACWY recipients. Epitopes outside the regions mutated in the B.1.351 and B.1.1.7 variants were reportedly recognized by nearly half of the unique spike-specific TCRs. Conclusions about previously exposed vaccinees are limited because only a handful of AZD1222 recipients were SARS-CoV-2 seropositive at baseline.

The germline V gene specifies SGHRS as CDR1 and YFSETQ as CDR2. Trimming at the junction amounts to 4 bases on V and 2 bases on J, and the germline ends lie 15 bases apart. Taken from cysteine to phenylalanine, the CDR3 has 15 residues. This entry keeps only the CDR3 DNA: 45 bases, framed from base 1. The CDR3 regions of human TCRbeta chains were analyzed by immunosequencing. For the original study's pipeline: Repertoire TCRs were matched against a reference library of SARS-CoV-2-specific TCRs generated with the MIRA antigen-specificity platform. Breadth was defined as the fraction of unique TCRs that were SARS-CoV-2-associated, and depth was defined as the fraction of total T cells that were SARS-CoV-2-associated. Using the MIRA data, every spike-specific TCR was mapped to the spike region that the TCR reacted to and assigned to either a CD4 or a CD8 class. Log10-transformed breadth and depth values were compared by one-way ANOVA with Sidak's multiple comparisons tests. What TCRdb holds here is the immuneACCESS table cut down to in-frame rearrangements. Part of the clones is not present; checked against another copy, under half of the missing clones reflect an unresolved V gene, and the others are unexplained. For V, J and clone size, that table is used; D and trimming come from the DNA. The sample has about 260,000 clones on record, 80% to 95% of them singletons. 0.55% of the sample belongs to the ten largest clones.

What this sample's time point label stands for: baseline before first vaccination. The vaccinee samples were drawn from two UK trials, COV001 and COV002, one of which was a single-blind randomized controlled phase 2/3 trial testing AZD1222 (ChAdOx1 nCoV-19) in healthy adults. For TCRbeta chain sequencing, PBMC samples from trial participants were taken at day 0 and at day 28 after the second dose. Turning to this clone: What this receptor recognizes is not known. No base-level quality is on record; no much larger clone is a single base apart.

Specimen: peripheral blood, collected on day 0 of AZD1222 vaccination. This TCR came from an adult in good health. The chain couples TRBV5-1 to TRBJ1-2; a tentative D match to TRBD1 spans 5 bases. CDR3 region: CASSPAAGNNYGYTF. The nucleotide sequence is TGCGCCAGCAGCCCGGCGGCAGGGAACAACTATGGCTACACCTTC.